The 12 T cell receptor beta chains listed next were all sequenced from one sample in a study of T cells in Graves' hyperthyroidism and ophthalmopathy. TCR beta CDR3 regions were amplified from RNA transcripts. The HTBI set primed first-round TCR CDR3 RT-PCR. MiXCR, run by TCRdb on the multiplex PCR reads, gives a single entry per CDR3 protein. The sample includes over 500,000 distinct CDR3 sequences, roughly 15% of them seen just once. Sequencing was performed on blood. The receptors were sampled from a woman in her thirties or forties with Graves' hyperthyroidism.

This clonotype came up many times. This chain joins TRBV28 and TRBJ2-6; no clear D gene. V shed 3 bases and J shed 1 base, with 10 bases lying between them. The CDR3 consists of 16 residues. CDR1 is MDHEN, CDR2 SYDVKM, per germline. CDR3 in DNA: TGTGCCAGCAGTTTGGAGAGAGGATCTGGGGCCAACGTCCTGACTTTC. Translating it yields CASSLERGSGANVLTF.

The sample holds many counts of this clonotype. V is TRBV2 and J is TRBJ2-7, with 10 bases identical to TRBD1. The CDR3 has 14 residues. CDR1 and CDR2 from the germline V gene are SNHLY and FYNNEI. V shed 6 bases, J shed 6 bases, and the junction held 8 bases outside the gene matches. CDR3 sequence: CASRTGTGVFEQYF. The CDR3 region has the DNA TGTGCCAGCAGAACCGGGACAGGGGTCTTCGAGCAGTACTTC.

This clonotype was detected many times. This sequence joins TRBV7-2 and TRBJ2-3; D is possibly TRBD2 (6 bases). Germline CDR1 and CDR2: SGHTA and FQGNSA. The CDR3 consists of 14 residues. Trimming pared 3 bases from V and 6 bases from J, leaving 13 bases between. CDR3 nucleotide sequence: TGTGCCAGCAGCTTCCGGGGGTCCAAGGATACGCAGTATTTT. Amino acids: CASSFRGSKDTQYF.

This clonotype has more than one count but fewer than ten. It is unclear where the CDR3 begins or ends on the DNA, so no DNA is shown, and the CDR3 is as TCRdb lists it. The chain carries TRBV27 and TRBJ2-1; TRBD1 is the table's D call and was not checked against the DNA. CDR1 and CDR2 (germline): MNHEY, SMNVEV (reference sequence). The CDR3 sequence runs 14 residues, both termini included. CDR3 loop: CASSSSDSYNEQFF.

This clonotype was seen ten or more times. The chain links TRBV7-2 to TRBJ2-3; 10 nucleotides agree with TRBD2. V was clipped by 2 bases and J by 5 bases; unmatched bases: 10. Germline V gives CDR1 SGHTA, CDR2 FQGNSA. This CDR3 region has 17 residues. CDR3 DNA sequence: TGTGCCAGCAGCTTAAAACTAGCGGGAACCACCGGAGATACGCAGTATTTT. Amino acids: CASSLKLAGTTGDTQYF.

This clonotype was seen repeatedly, ten times or more. The rearrangement joins TRBV11-2 to TRBJ1-1, with D hard to call. Germline CDR1 and CDR2: SGHAT and FQNNGV. Trimming stripped 1 base from V and 1 base from J, with 4 bases between. The CDR3 consists of 13 residues. CDR3 sequence (DNA): TGTGCCAGCAGCTTAGTACAGAACACTGAAGCTTTCTTT. Its translation: CASSLVQNTEAFF.

The chain is built from TRBV20-1 and TRBJ2-1; 7 nucleotides agree with TRBD2. Trimming removed 0 bases from V and 7 bases from J; junction bases left unmatched: 18. Germline CDR1 reads DFQATT; CDR2 reads SNEGSKA (reference sequence). There are 18 residues in the CDR3. CDR3 sequence: CSARDRTPDSGISNEQFF. Written as DNA, the CDR3 is TGCAGTGCTAGAGATCGGACCCCTGACAGCGGGATTTCAAATGAGCAGTTCTTC.

The rearrangement links TRBV6-9 to TRBJ2-1; unclear D gene. V lost 3 bases, J lost 0 bases, and 15 bases lay in between. Germline CDR1 reads MNHGY; CDR2 reads SVAAGI. The CDR3 is 17 amino acids. The CDR3 protein is CASSYTAASDSYNEQFF. The CDR3 region has the DNA TGTGCCAGCAGTTACACGGCTGCTTCGGACTCCTACAATGAGCAGTTCTTC.

V is TRBV24-1 and J is TRBJ2-2; D remains unclear. With 3 bases removed from V and 4 bases from J, the gap between germline ends came to 11 bases. Germline V gene data show CDR1 as KGHDR and CDR2 as SFDVKD. This CDR3 comprises 15 residues. The CDR3 sequence: CATSDPHSITGELFF. The CDR3, as DNA: TGTGCCACCAGTGATCCCCACTCCATCACCGGGGAGCTGTTTTTT.

This clonotype was observed a handful of times. This CDR3 reads CASSQAAGDTGELFF. CDR3 sequence (DNA): TGCGCCAGCAGCCAAGCGGCAGGGGACACCGGGGAGCTGTTTTTT. This chain links TRBV4-1 with TRBJ2-2; D is perhaps TRBD1 (6 bases). V was cut by 1 base and J by 3 bases, with 9 bases left in between. The germline V gene has CDR1 MGHRA and CDR2 YSYEKL. The CDR3 is 15 amino acids.

This clonotype was seen at least ten times. The chain couples TRBV27 to TRBJ2-3; D is uncertain. Trimming removed 0 bases from V and 1 base from J, with 8 bases in between. Germline CDR1 reads MNHEY; CDR2 reads SMNVEV (reference sequence). The CDR3 loop spans 15 amino acids. CDR3 in amino acids: CASSLSGFGTDTQYF. The CDR3 nucleotides read TGTGCCAGCAGTTTATCAGGGTTCGGCACAGATACGCAGTATTTT.

This clonotype was detected many times. The chain combines TRBV5-1 with TRBJ2-5; the match to TRBD2 covers 8 bases. Germline V gene sequence: CDR1 SGHRS, CDR2 YFSETQ. V was pared by 4 bases and J by 1 base, with 12 bases of the junction left unmatched. The CDR3 spans 17 residues. The CDR3 sequence: CASSPQPGLEFQETQYF. The CDR3 region has the DNA TGCGCCAGCAGCCCCCAGCCGGGACTAGAATTCCAAGAGACCCAGTACTTC.